The clone carrying this T cell receptor beta chain occurred many times. The germline V and J ends were trimmed by 6 bases and 3 bases, with 12 bases remaining between them. The CDR3 extends over 13 amino acids. The sample comes from a study of T cells in Graves' hyperthyroidism and ophthalmopathy. TCR beta CDR3 regions were amplified from RNA. The study used the HTBI primer set for a first-round RT-PCR of the TCR CDR3. TCRdb recomputed calls from the multiplex PCR reads with MiXCR, one row per CDR3 protein. The repertoire holds approximately 430,000 distinct CDR3 sequences, 14% to 15% seen once, with roughly an eighth in the top ten.

Sequenced sample: blood. The chain uses TRBV12-3 or TRBV12-4 and TRBJ2-7, with D possibly matching TRBD2 (6 bases). This TCR derives from a man aged 18 to 35 with Graves' ophthalmopathy. This chain's CDR3 is CASRGGRNYEQYF. In DNA form, the CDR3 reads TGTGCCAGCAGGGGAGGCCGGAACTACGAGCAGTACTTC.